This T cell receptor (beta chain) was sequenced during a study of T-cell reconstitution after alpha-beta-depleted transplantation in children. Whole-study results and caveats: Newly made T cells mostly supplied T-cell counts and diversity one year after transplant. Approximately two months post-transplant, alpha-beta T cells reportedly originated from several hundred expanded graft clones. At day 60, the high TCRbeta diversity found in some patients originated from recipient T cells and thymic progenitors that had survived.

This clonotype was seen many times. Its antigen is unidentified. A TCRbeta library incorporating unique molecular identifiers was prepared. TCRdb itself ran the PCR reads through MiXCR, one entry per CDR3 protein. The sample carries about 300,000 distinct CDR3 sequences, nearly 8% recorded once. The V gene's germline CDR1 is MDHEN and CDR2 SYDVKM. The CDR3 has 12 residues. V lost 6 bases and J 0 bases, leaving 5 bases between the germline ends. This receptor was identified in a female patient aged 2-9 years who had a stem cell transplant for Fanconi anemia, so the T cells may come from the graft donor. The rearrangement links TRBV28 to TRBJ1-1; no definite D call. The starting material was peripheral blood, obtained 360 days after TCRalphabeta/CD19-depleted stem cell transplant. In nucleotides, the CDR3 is TGTGCCAGCAGGGAGATGAACACTGAAGCTTTCTTT. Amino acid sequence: CASREMNTEAFF.